This record covers a single T cell receptor (beta chain). Which antigen it targets is not known. Base qualities are missing; no much larger clone stands one base away. The data originate from a study of blood T cell repertoires in COVID-19 (dated by TCRdb to 2018 to 2021). Background for the entire study: Collaborator samples came from the United States, Italy and Spain and covered acute and convalescent phases of COVID-19. The prospective study material was composed of cDNA or gDNA derived from T cells, B-cell-depleted T cells, or PBMCs. The dataset comprised deeply sampled blood TCRbeta repertoires from subjects exposed to, actively infected with, or recovered from COVID-19. The repertoires were made available in a free public database intended to serve as a resource for research on the immune response to SARS-CoV-2. The samples were drawn from the first 160 participants of the ongoing ImmuneRACE study and from 1,200 or so subjects provided by 6 global collaborators. The sample metadata nearly always contained a de-identified subject ID, COVID-19 status, age in years and sex. Where available, HLA class I and class II types were obtained from metadata supplied by the sample provider rather than from assay-based typing. Study-wide conclusions, independent of this receptor: The amount of clinical and demographic metadata varied by source and participant and was provided uncurated.

TCRbeta CDR3 regions were amplified from genomic DNA by means of the immunoSEQ Assay, a bias-controlled multiplex PCR. As for the original processing: Nucleated cell counts per sample were estimated from amplification of reference gene primers within the assay. To quantify the absolute abundance of each unique TCRbeta CDR3 rearrangement, sequence reads were collapsed and filtered. For each sample, productive Simpson clonality was calculated as the square root of Simpson's diversity index across productive rearrangements. TCRdb retrieved this table from immuneACCESS and kept in-frame rearrangements only. Not all clones are present; in checked studies, unresolved V genes account for under half, and no reason is known for the remainder. V and J calls and clone size follow that table, whereas D and trimming were derived from the DNA. The sample table holds about 270,000 clones, of which 88% were seen once. Of the sample, 2.5% to 3% is held by the ten largest clones.

In the prospective study, participants were roughly 18 to 100 years old, resided in about two dozen geographic areas of the United States, and were enrolled through a virtual design. To assign participants to cohorts, the prospective study relied on clinical history that participants themselves reported in a screening survey and a study questionnaire. ImmuneRACE Cohort 3 recovered participants were defined by two consecutive negative NP/OP PCR tests, healthcare professional clearance, or symptom resolution. In the prospective study, whole blood, serum and a nasopharyngeal or oropharyngeal swab were collected from each participant by mobile phlebotomists. Participants in the prospective study had the option to provide additional blood draws and questionnaires over an approximately 2-month period. Blood samples from the prospective study were shipped frozen or at room temperature prior to DNA extraction.

The TCR comes from a woman aged 45-65 years who had recovered from COVID-19. Source material: PBMCs or T cells enriched from blood (not recorded which).

The nucleotides read TGTGCCAGCAGTATAAGCGGGGCCAGGGCAGATACGCAGTATTTT. It codes for CASSISGARADTQYF. The rearranged chain carries TRBV9 and TRBJ2-3, and TRBD2 matches 7 of the central bases. The CDR3 contains 15 residues, cysteine and phenylalanine counted. CDR3 DNA is the only sequence kept; it has 45 bases, read in frame from the first base. Germline trimming: 5 bases from V, 4 bases from J; junction bases outside gene matches: 10. The germline V gene sets CDR1 to SGDLS and CDR2 to YYNGEE.